This T cell receptor beta chain was documented in a study of blood T cell repertoires in COVID-19. Study summary: COVID-19 samples, acute and convalescent, were from the United States, Italy and Spain.

Participants were placed into cohorts based on the clinical history they reported. The CDR3 has 13 residues. The V end was cut by 6 bases, the J end by 5 bases, with 13 bases between. The V gene's germline CDR1 is MNHEY and CDR2 SVGAGI. In the original analysis: Amplification with reference gene primers provided the estimates of nucleated cell counts. Libraries were prepared by immunoSEQ multiplex PCR; TCRdb keeps only in-frame clonotypes and omits some of them. V, J and clone size derive from that table, while D and trimming were established from the DNA sequence. In the table there are about 220,000 clones, just under 85% of which are singletons.

The J gene is TRBJ2-5, the V gene TRBV6-5, with a tentative D call TRBD1 (7 bases). The source material was PBMCs or T cells enriched from blood (not recorded which). The origin of this receptor is a woman aged 40-49 years with acute COVID-19. The CDR3 region has the DNA TGTGCCAGCAGCCTACAGGGGAGGGAGACCCAGTACTTC. Translation: CASSLQGRETQYF.